The rows below give T cell receptor beta chains drawn from one sample of a study of cytomegalovirus exposure and HLA in healthy donors. Assay used: immunoSEQ multiplex PCR; TCRdb lists only in-frame clones, some missing. The sample includes about 130,000 clones, around 73% of them seen just once. The sequenced material came from PBMCs. These receptors were collected from a man aged 30 to 39 in good health and CMV-seropositive. Both conserved end residues are part of each CDR3. The D gene is left open where the match is weak. Rows give clone size only sometimes, using once, few, many, or a class for an expanded clone.

len: 15; d_gene: NA; v_gene: TRBV7-6; abundance: NA; j_gene: TRBJ2-7; CDR3nt: TGTGCCAGCAGCTTAGAAAGGGGGTACTCCTACGAGCAGTACTTC; CDR3aa: CASSLERGYSYEQYF
len: 16; d_gene: NA; v_gene: TRBV7-9; abundance: NA; j_gene: TRBJ1-3; CDR3nt: TGTGCCAGCAGCCCAGTGGGCCCTACAGTTGGAAACACCATATATTTT; CDR3aa: CASSPVGPTVGNTIYF
len: 17; d_gene: TRBD2; v_gene: TRBV11-3; abundance: few; j_gene: TRBJ2-1; CDR3nt: TGTGCCAGCAGCTTAGATTCTAGCGGGAGGGGGGGCAATGAGCAGTTCTTC; CDR3aa: CASSLDSSGRGGNEQFF
len: 15; d_gene: TRBD2; v_gene: TRBV5-1; abundance: NA; j_gene: TRBJ2-5; CDR3nt: TGCGCCAGCAGATTAGCGGGAGGAGTTCAAGAGACCCAGTACTTC; CDR3aa: CASRLAGGVQETQYF
len: 16; d_gene: TRBD2; v_gene: TRBV4-3; abundance: NA; j_gene: TRBJ2-1; CDR3nt: TGCGCCAGCAGCCCCCGACTAGCGGGAGCCTACAATGAGCAGTTCTTC; CDR3aa: CASSPRLAGAYNEQFF
len: 11; d_gene: NA; v_gene: TRBV28; abundance: NA; j_gene: TRBJ1-1; CDR3nt: TGTGCCACCCTTGGGAGGGTTGAAGCTTTCTTT; CDR3aa: CATLGRVEAFF
len: 15; d_gene: TRBD2; v_gene: TRBV6-6; abundance: few; j_gene: TRBJ2-7; CDR3nt: TGTGCCAGCAGTTTCAGACTAGCGACTTCCTACGAGCAGTACTTC; CDR3aa: CASSFRLATSYEQYF
len: 13; d_gene: NA; v_gene: TRBV7-7; abundance: NA; j_gene: TRBJ1-1; CDR3nt: TGTGCCAGCAGCTTAGAGCCCAACACTGAAGCTTTCTTT; CDR3aa: CASSLEPNTEAFF
len: 16; d_gene: TRBD2; v_gene: TRBV19; abundance: NA; j_gene: TRBJ2-7; CDR3nt: TGTGCCAGTAGTAACCAGCGGGAGTTGCGGGCCTACGAGCAGTACTTC; CDR3aa: CASSNQRELRAYEQYF
len: 16; d_gene: TRBD2; v_gene: TRBV27; abundance: NA; j_gene: TRBJ2-1; CDR3nt: TGTGCCAGCGCCCCTCCATCTAGCGGGAGAGGCAATGAGCAGTTCTTC; CDR3aa: CASAPPSSGRGNEQFF